Below, one TCR beta chain is given with its context. The antigen remains unidentified. At one end, the junction sequence differs from germline, possibly due to a read error. The CDR3 is made up of 17 amino acids. CDR1 is MNHEY, CDR2 SMNVEV, per germline (reference sequence). Within Nashville, Tennessee resided all donors, each a Caucasian adult. This sample was included in a study of shared clonotypes between healthy human individuals. Study at large: Donors, aged 18 to 49, were a couple of women and a few men. Study-level findings and limits: Among donors, sharing of clonotypes was expected to be affected by sequencing depth.

Under the authors' procedure: Filtering differed because ImmunoSEQ produced junction-only sequences that carried no quality scores. Profiled with immunoSEQ multiplex PCR; TCRdb holds only in-frame clones, not every one. V and J calls plus clone size are reproduced from that table; the DNA served to infer D and trimming. The data hold around 500,000 clones, with around 80% observed a single time. The clonotype originates from a woman between 40 and 55 years old in good health. Some clones in this sample may be carry-over from other donors' samples. The chain uses TRBV27 and TRBJ2-3, with TRBD2 matching 7 bases. The sample comprised PBMCs. CDR3 nucleotide sequence: TGTGCCAGCAGACCCCCAATGGGAGCGGGAAATACAGATAGGCAGTATTTT. This codes for CASRPPMGAGNTDRQYF.